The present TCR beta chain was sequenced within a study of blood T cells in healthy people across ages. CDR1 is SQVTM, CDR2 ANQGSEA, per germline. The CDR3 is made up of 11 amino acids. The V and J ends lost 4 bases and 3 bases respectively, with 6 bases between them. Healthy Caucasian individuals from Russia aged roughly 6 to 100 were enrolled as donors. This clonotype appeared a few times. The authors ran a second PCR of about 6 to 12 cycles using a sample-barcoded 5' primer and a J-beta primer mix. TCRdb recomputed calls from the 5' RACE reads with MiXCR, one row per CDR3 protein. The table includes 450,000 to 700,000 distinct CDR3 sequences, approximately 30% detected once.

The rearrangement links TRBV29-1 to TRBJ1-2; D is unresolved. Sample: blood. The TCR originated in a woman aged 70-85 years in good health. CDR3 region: CSVGMDYGYTF. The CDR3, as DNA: TGCAGCGTTGGAATGGACTATGGCTACACCTTC.